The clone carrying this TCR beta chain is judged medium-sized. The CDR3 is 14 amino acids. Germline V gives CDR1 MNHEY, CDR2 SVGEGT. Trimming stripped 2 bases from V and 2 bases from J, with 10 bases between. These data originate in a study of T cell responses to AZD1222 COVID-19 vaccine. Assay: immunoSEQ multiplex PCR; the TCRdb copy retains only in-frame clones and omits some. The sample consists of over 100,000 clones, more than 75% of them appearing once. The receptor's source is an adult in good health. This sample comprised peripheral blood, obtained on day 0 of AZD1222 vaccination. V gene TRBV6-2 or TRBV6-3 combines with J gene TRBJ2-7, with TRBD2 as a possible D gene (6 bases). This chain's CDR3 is CASSYGEETYEQYF. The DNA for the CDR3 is TGTGCCAGCAGTTACGGGGAGGAGACCTACGAGCAGTACTTC.